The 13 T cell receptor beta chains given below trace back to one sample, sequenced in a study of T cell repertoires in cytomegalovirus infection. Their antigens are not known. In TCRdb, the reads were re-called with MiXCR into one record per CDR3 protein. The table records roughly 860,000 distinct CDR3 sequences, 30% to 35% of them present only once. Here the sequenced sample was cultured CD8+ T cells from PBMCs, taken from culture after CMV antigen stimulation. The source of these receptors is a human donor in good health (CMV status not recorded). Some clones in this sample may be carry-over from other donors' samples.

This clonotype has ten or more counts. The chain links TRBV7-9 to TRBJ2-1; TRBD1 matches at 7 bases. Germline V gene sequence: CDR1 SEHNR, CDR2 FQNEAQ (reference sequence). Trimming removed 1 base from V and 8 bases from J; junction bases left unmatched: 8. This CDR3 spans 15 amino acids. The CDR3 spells CASSLVYTGVDEQFF. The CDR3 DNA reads TGTGCCAGCAGCTTAGTTTATACAGGGGTGGATGAGCAGTTCTTC.

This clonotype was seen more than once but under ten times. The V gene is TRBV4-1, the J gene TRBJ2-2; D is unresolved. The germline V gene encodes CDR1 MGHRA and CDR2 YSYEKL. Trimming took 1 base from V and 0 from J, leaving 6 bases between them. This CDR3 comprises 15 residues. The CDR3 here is CASSQGHPNTGELFF. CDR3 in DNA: TGCGCCAGCAGCCAAGGACACCCGAACACCGGGGAGCTGTTTTTT.

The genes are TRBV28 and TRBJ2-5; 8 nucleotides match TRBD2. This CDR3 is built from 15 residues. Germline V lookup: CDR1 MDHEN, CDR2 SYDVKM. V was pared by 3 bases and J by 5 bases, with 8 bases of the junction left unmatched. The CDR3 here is CASSFAGGPQETQYF. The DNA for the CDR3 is TGTGCCAGCAGTTTCGCGGGGGGCCCTCAGGAGACCCAGTACTTC.

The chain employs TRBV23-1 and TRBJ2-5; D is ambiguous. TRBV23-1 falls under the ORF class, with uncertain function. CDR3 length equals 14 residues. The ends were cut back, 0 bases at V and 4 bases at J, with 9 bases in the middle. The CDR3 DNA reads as TGCGCCAGCAGTCAATCGGGCCAGAGAGAGACCCAGTACTTC. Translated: CASSQSGQRETQYF.

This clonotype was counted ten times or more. CDR3 nucleotides: TGTGCCAGCAGCTTAGGAGCTAGCACAGATACGCAGTATTTT. Protein sequence: CASSLGASTDTQYF. V is TRBV7-2 and J is TRBJ2-3; D is ambiguous. CDR1 SGHTA and CDR2 FQGNSA come from the germline V gene. The CDR3 is 14 amino acids. V gave up 1 base and J gave up 0 bases, with 5 bases separating them. The complete variable domain, with remaining parts taken from reference TRBV7-2 and TRBJ2-3, reads GAGVSQSPSNKVTEKGKDVELRCDPISGHTALYWYRQSLGQGLEFLIYFQGNSAPDKSGLPSDRFSAERTGGSVSTLTIQRTQQEDSAVYLCASSLGASTDTQYFGPGTRLTVL.

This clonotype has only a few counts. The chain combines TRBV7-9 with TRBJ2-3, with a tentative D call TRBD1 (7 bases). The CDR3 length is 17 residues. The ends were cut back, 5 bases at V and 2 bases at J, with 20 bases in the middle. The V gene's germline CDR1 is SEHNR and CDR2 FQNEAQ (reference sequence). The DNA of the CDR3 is TGTGCCAGCAGCGGGACCGCGGGACAGACGTACACAGATACGCAGTATTTT. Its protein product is CASSGTAGQTYTDTQYF.

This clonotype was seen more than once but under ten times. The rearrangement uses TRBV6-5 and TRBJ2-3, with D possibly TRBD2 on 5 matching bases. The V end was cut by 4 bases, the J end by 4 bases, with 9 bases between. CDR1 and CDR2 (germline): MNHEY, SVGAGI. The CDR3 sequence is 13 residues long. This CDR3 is CASSSGVPDTQYF. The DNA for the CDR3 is TGTGCCAGCAGTTCCGGGGTACCAGATACGCAGTATTTT.

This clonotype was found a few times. For the CDR3, the DNA is TGTGCCAGCAGCCAACAGGGTATTGCGAACACCGGGGAGCTGTTTTTT. This translates into CASSQQGIANTGELFF. The chain recombines TRBV7-9 with TRBJ2-2; D may be TRBD1 (6 bases). The germline CDR1 and CDR2 sequences are SEHNR and FQNEAQ (reference sequence). Trimming took off 5 bases at V and 0 bases at J, with 13 bases between the two ends. This CDR3 comprises 16 residues.

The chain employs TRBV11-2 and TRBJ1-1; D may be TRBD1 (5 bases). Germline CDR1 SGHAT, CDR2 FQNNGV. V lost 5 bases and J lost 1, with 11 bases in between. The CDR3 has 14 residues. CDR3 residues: CASSMGRRNTEAFF. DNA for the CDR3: TGTGCCAGCAGCATGGGACGGAGGAACACTGAAGCTTTCTTT. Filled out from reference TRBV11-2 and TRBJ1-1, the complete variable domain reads EAGVAQSPRYKIIEKRQSVAFWCNPISGHATLYWYQQILGQGPKLLIQFQNNGVVDDSQLPKDRFSAERLKGVDSTLKIQPAKLEDSAVYLCASSMGRRNTEAFFGQGTRLTVV.

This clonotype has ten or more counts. This chain's CDR3 is CASSLWDRSSPLHF. The DNA for the CDR3 is TGTGCCAGCAGCTTATGGGACAGGAGTTCACCCCTCCACTTT. This chain joins TRBV7-2 and TRBJ1-6; 8 bases line up with TRBD1. There are 14 residues in the CDR3. Germline trimming cut 2 bases from V and 9 bases from J; bases unmatched to any gene: 3. Germline values: CDR1 SGHTA, CDR2 FQGNSA.

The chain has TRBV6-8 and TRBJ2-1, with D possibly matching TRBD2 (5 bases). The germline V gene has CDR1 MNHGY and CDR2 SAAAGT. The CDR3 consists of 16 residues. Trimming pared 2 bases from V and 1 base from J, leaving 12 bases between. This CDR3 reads CASSYRWTDSYNEQFF. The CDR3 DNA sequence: TGTGCCAGCAGTTACAGGTGGACTGATTCCTACAATGAGCAGTTCTTC.

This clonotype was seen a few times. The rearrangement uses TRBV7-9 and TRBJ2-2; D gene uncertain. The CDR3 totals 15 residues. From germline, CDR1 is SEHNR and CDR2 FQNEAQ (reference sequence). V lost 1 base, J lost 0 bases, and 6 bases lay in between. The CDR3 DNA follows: TGTGCCAGCAGCTTAGGGGCAGCGAACACCGGGGAGCTGTTTTTT. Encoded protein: CASSLGAANTGELFF. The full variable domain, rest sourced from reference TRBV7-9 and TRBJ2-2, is DTGVSQNPRHKITKRGQNVTFRCDPISEHNRLYWYRQTLGQGPEFLTYFQNEAQLEKSRLLSDRFSAERPKGSFSTLEIQRTEQGDSAMYLCASSLGAANTGELFFGEGSRLTVL.

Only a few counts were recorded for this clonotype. The CDR3 is CASGGPYNEQFF. The CDR3 DNA follows: TGTGCCAGCGGGGGACCTTACAATGAGCAGTTCTTC. The V call is TRBV7-8, the J call TRBJ2-1; D may correspond to TRBD1 or TRBD2 (5 bases each). Trimming took 8 bases from V and 4 from J, leaving 9 bases between them. Germline V gene data show CDR1 as SGHVS and CDR2 as FQNEAQ. The CDR3 length is 12 residues. The full variable domain, rest sourced from reference TRBV7-8 and TRBJ2-1, is GAGVSQSPRYKVAKRGQDVALRCDPISGHVSLFWYQQALGQGPEFLTYFQNEAQLDKSGLPSDRFFAERPEGSVSTLKIQRTQQEDSAVYLCASGGPYNEQFFGPGTRLTVL.